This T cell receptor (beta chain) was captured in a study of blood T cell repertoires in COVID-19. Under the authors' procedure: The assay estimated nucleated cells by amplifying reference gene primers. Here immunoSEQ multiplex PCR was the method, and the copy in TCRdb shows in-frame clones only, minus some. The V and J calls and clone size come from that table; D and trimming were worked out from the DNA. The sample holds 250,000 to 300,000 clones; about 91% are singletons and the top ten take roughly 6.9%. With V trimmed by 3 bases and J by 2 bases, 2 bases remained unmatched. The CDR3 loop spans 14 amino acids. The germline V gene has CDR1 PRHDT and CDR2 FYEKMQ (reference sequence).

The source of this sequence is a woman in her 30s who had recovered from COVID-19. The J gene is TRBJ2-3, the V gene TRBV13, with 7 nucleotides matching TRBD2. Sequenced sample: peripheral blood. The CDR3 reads CASSFGGNTDTQYF. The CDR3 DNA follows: TGTGCCAGCAGCTTCGGGGGGAACACAGATACGCAGTATTTT.